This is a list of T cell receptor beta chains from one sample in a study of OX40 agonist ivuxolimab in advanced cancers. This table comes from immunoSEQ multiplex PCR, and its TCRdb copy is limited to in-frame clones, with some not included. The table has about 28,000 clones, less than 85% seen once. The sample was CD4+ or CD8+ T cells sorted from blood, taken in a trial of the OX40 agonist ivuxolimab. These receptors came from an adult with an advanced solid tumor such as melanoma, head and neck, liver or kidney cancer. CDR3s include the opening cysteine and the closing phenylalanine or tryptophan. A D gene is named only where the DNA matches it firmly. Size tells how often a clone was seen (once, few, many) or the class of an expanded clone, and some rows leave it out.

CDR3nt: TGTGCCATCAGGCTACTAGCAAACAATGAGCAGTTCTTC
CDR3aa: CAIRLLANNEQFF
d_gene: .
j_gene: TRBJ2-1
v_gene: TRBV10-3
abundance: .

CDR3nt: TGTGCCAGAGGAGGGGGTTGGTACAAAAACATTCAGTACTTC
CDR3aa: CARGGGWYKNIQYF
d_gene: .
j_gene: TRBJ2-4
v_gene: TRBV21-1
abundance: .

CDR3nt: TGTGCCAGCAGCCAAGGATCACAGAGCAATCAGCCCCAGCATTTT
CDR3aa: CASSQGSQSNQPQHF
d_gene: .
j_gene: TRBJ1-5
v_gene: TRBV7-8
abundance: .

CDR3nt: TGTGCCAGCAGTCCAGGGGATTCGAACACTGAAGCTTTCTTT
CDR3aa: CASSPGDSNTEAFF
d_gene: .
j_gene: TRBJ1-1
v_gene: TRBV28
abundance: .

CDR3nt: TGCGCCAGCAGCGCGGGGCCGACCTACGAGCAGTACTTC
CDR3aa: CASSAGPTYEQYF
d_gene: .
j_gene: TRBJ2-7
v_gene: TRBV10-1
abundance: .

CDR3nt: TGTGCCAGCAGCGTAGAAGGGGTAGCGGGGAACACCGGGGAGCTGTTTTTT
CDR3aa: CASSVEGVAGNTGELFF
d_gene: TRBD2
j_gene: TRBJ2-2
v_gene: TRBV9
abundance: once

CDR3nt: TGTGCCAGCAGTTTCTATGGGGGCTCATACGAGCAGTACTTC
CDR3aa: CASSFYGGSYEQYF
d_gene: .
j_gene: TRBJ2-7
v_gene: TRBV28
abundance: .

CDR3nt: TGCAGCGCCGGGACTAGCGGGAGTATCGGCCCGGACGAGCAGTACTTC
CDR3aa: CSAGTSGSIGPDEQYF
d_gene: TRBD2
j_gene: TRBJ2-7
v_gene: TRBV29-1
abundance: .

CDR3nt: TGTGCCAGCAGCTTAGCGCCACTAGCGGGGGGTCAAGAGACCCAGTACTTC
CDR3aa: CASSLAPLAGGQETQYF
d_gene: TRBD2
j_gene: TRBJ2-5
v_gene: TRBV7-8
abundance: .

CDR3nt: TGTGCCAGCAGCTGGCTTGCCGGGACAGGGATGGGAGAGACCCAGTACTTC
CDR3aa: CASSWLAGTGMGETQYF
d_gene: TRBD1
j_gene: TRBJ2-5
v_gene: TRBV5-8
abundance: .

CDR3nt: TGTGCCAGCAGCTTGGGGCTAGCGGGACCAGAGACCCAGTACTTC
CDR3aa: CASSLGLAGPETQYF
d_gene: TRBD2
j_gene: TRBJ2-5
v_gene: TRBV5-4
abundance: .

CDR3nt: TGCAGTGCGACGAGAGATACGCAGTATTTT
CDR3aa: CSATRDTQYF
d_gene: .
j_gene: TRBJ2-3
v_gene: TRBV20-1
abundance: once

CDR3nt: TGTGCCAGCAGTCCCTTGGGGGGGGGATGGTCCTACGAGCAGTACTTC
CDR3aa: CASSPLGGGWSYEQYF
d_gene: TRBD2
j_gene: TRBJ2-7
v_gene: TRBV28
abundance: .

CDR3nt: TGTGCCAGCACCCAGGGGGGGAAGGGAGGAGCAGAGACCCAGTACTTC
CDR3aa: CASTQGGKGGAETQYF
d_gene: .
j_gene: TRBJ2-5
v_gene: TRBV11-2
abundance: .

CDR3nt: TGCGCCAGCAGCCAAGATGCAGGCGCCTACTATGGCTACACCTTC
CDR3aa: CASSQDAGAYYGYTF
d_gene: .
j_gene: TRBJ1-2
v_gene: TRBV4-1
abundance: .

CDR3nt: TGTGCCAGCAGCTTTTATCCGCGGGGGGGCCCAGGGGAGACCCAGTACTTC
CDR3aa: CASSFYPRGGPGETQYF
d_gene: TRBD2
j_gene: TRBJ2-5
v_gene: TRBV7-2
abundance: few

CDR3nt: TGCAGCGCAGAACAGGGGGCTGAAGCTTTCTTT
CDR3aa: CSAEQGAEAFF
d_gene: TRBD1
j_gene: TRBJ1-1
v_gene: TRBV29-1
abundance: .

CDR3nt: TGTGCCAGTAGTGGTTGGGATAAGAACACTGAAGCTTTCTTT
CDR3aa: CASSGWDKNTEAFF
d_gene: .
j_gene: TRBJ1-1
v_gene: TRBV19
abundance: .

CDR3nt: TGTGCCAGCGCCAGCCCGGGACTAGCGGGAGGGAACACCGGGGAGCTGTTTTTT
CDR3aa: CASASPGLAGGNTGELFF
d_gene: TRBD2
j_gene: TRBJ2-2
v_gene: TRBV6-4
abundance: medium-sized

CDR3nt: TGTGCCAGCAGTTTAAAGTGGGGCAGGGAAAGCTCTGGGGCCAACGTCCTGACTTTC
CDR3aa: CASSLKWGRESSGANVLTF
d_gene: .
j_gene: TRBJ2-6
v_gene: TRBV28
abundance: .

CDR3nt: TGTGCCAGTAAGGCGCCTGTAACTAATGAAAAACTGTTTTTT
CDR3aa: CASKAPVTNEKLFF
d_gene: .
j_gene: TRBJ1-4
v_gene: TRBV19
abundance: once

CDR3nt: TGTGCCAGCAGCTTGGCAGGGGGTGCCGAGCAGTACTTC
CDR3aa: CASSLAGGAEQYF
d_gene: TRBD1
j_gene: TRBJ2-7
v_gene: TRBV5-4
abundance: .

CDR3nt: TGCGCCAGCAGCCAAGGGGTAGGGGGAGGCAAAAACATTCAGTACTTC
CDR3aa: CASSQGVGGGKNIQYF
d_gene: .
j_gene: TRBJ2-4
v_gene: TRBV4-3
abundance: .

CDR3nt: TGTGCCAGTAGTATAGTGGCGGGGGCCGAGCAGTACTTC
CDR3aa: CASSIVAGAEQYF
d_gene: .
j_gene: TRBJ2-7
v_gene: TRBV19
abundance: .

CDR3nt: TGTGCCGCGAAGGATGAGAACACCGGGGAGCTGTTTTTT
CDR3aa: CAAKDENTGELFF
d_gene: .
j_gene: TRBJ2-2
v_gene: TRBV10-3
abundance: .

CDR3nt: TGTGCCAGTAGTGCAGGACTAGAAGGTTCACAGTACTTC
CDR3aa: CASSAGLEGSQYF
d_gene: TRBD2
j_gene: TRBJ2-7
v_gene: TRBV19
abundance: once

CDR3nt: TGTGCCAGCAGTTACTCGACTAGGCAAGAGACCCAGTACTTC
CDR3aa: CASSYSTRQETQYF
d_gene: .
j_gene: TRBJ2-5
v_gene: TRBV6-6
abundance: .

CDR3nt: TGTGCCAGCAGCACGGGGCTTTACAATGAGCAGTTCTTC
CDR3aa: CASSTGLYNEQFF
d_gene: .
j_gene: TRBJ2-1
v_gene: TRBV7-3
abundance: .

CDR3nt: TGTGCCTGGAGCGAAGGGGGCCTAGAGACCCAGTACTTC
CDR3aa: CAWSEGGLETQYF
d_gene: TRBD1
j_gene: TRBJ2-5
v_gene: TRBV30
abundance: .

CDR3nt: TGTGCCAGCAGTTTTGGGACAACACCCTACGAGCAGTACTTC
CDR3aa: CASSFGTTPYEQYF
d_gene: .
j_gene: TRBJ2-7
v_gene: TRBV27
abundance: many

CDR3nt: TGTGCCAGCAGCGTAGGTAGCGTCGGGGAGCTGTTTTTT
CDR3aa: CASSVGSVGELFF
d_gene: .
j_gene: TRBJ2-2
v_gene: TRBV9
abundance: .

CDR3nt: TGTGCCAGCAGCGCCCGCTTCGGTGAGCAGTTCTTC
CDR3aa: CASSARFGEQFF
d_gene: .
j_gene: TRBJ2-1
v_gene: TRBV13
abundance: .

CDR3nt: TGTGCCAGCAGTTTTCTGGGGGGCAGCTATGGCTACACCTTC
CDR3aa: CASSFLGGSYGYTF
d_gene: .
j_gene: TRBJ1-2
v_gene: TRBV27
abundance: .

CDR3nt: TGTGCCAGCAGCGGGACTAGCGGGAGATACAATGAGCAGTTCTTC
CDR3aa: CASSGTSGRYNEQFF
d_gene: TRBD2
j_gene: TRBJ2-1
v_gene: TRBV7-8
abundance: .

CDR3nt: TGCGCCAGCAGCTTTCGGACAGGCTCTGGAAACACCATATATTTT
CDR3aa: CASSFRTGSGNTIYF
d_gene: TRBD1
j_gene: TRBJ1-3
v_gene: TRBV4-1
abundance: .

CDR3nt: TGTGCCAGCTCATCAAAAGGACTAGCGGGTTTCACAGATACGCAGTATTTT
CDR3aa: CASSSKGLAGFTDTQYF
d_gene: TRBD2
j_gene: TRBJ2-3
v_gene: TRBV18
abundance: .

CDR3nt: TGCGCCAGCAGCCAAGCCTTAAGGGAAACCACACCCGGCTACACCTTC
CDR3aa: CASSQALRETTPGYTF
d_gene: .
j_gene: TRBJ1-2
v_gene: TRBV4-1
abundance: medium-sized

CDR3nt: TGTGCCAGCAGCGTAGGGGACTCCGTCTACGAGCAGTACTTC
CDR3aa: CASSVGDSVYEQYF
d_gene: .
j_gene: TRBJ2-7
v_gene: TRBV9
abundance: .

CDR3nt: TGCGCCAGCAGCTTGGTTGGGGGAGTATATTCCTACGAGCAGTACTTC
CDR3aa: CASSLVGGVYSYEQYF
d_gene: .
j_gene: TRBJ2-7
v_gene: TRBV5-1
abundance: .

CDR3nt: TGTGCCAGCAGCTCCTCCCTCCCTCTACTCCCTTTCTACAATGAGCAGTTCTTC
CDR3aa: CASSSSLPLLPFYNEQFF
d_gene: .
j_gene: TRBJ2-1
v_gene: TRBV7-9
abundance: .

CDR3nt: TGTGCCAGCAGTGATCGGGGGGGGGCCGATGAGCAGTTCTTC
CDR3aa: CASSDRGGADEQFF
d_gene: TRBD2
j_gene: TRBJ2-1
v_gene: TRBV2
abundance: few

CDR3nt: TGTGCCAGCAGTTTATCGGGCTCTGGAAACACCATATATTTT
CDR3aa: CASSLSGSGNTIYF
d_gene: .
j_gene: TRBJ1-3
v_gene: TRBV27
abundance: .

CDR3nt: TGTGCCAGCAGCCGGGACAGAGTCACAGATACGCAGTATTTT
CDR3aa: CASSRDRVTDTQYF
d_gene: TRBD1
j_gene: TRBJ2-3
v_gene: TRBV14
abundance: .

CDR3nt: TGTGCCAGCAGTTTTACGGGACCCAACTCCTACAATGAGCAGTTCTTC
CDR3aa: CASSFTGPNSYNEQFF
d_gene: .
j_gene: TRBJ2-1
v_gene: TRBV27
abundance: .

CDR3nt: TGTGCCAGCAGTTACGGGTCAGGCACCTACGAGCAGTACTTC
CDR3aa: CASSYGSGTYEQYF
d_gene: .
j_gene: TRBJ2-7
v_gene: TRBV6-5
abundance: .

CDR3nt: TGTGCCAGTAGTGCGGGACAGGTAACCTACGAGCAGTACTTC
CDR3aa: CASSAGQVTYEQYF
d_gene: TRBD1
j_gene: TRBJ2-7
v_gene: TRBV19
abundance: .

CDR3nt: TGTGCCAGCAGCCAAGATACGGCAGGGGTGAAGGGCTACACCTTC
CDR3aa: CASSQDTAGVKGYTF
d_gene: .
j_gene: TRBJ1-2
v_gene: TRBV14
abundance: .

CDR3nt: TGTGCCTGGAGTGTAACAGCGGGACGGGACACCATATATTTT
CDR3aa: CAWSVTAGRDTIYF
d_gene: .
j_gene: TRBJ1-3
v_gene: TRBV30
abundance: few

CDR3nt: TGTGCCAGTCACTGGGACCCTGAAGCTTTCTTT
CDR3aa: CASHWDPEAFF
d_gene: .
j_gene: TRBJ1-1
v_gene: TRBV6-1
abundance: .

CDR3nt: TGCAGCGTTGAAGGTGGGAGTGGGGATTACGAGCAGTACTTC
CDR3aa: CSVEGGSGDYEQYF
d_gene: .
j_gene: TRBJ2-7
v_gene: TRBV29-1
abundance: .

CDR3nt: TGTGCCAGCAGTTACGTAGGGCCGGATCAGCCCCAGCATTTT
CDR3aa: CASSYVGPDQPQHF
d_gene: .
j_gene: TRBJ1-5
v_gene: TRBV6-5
abundance: .

CDR3nt: TGCAGCGTTGAAGTTTGGAGGACAGTGAGCACAGATACGCAGTATTTT
CDR3aa: CSVEVWRTVSTDTQYF
d_gene: .
j_gene: TRBJ2-3
v_gene: TRBV29-1
abundance: .

CDR3nt: TGTGCCACCAGTGAGGCCGGGGAAAAACTGTTTTTT
CDR3aa: CATSEAGEKLFF
d_gene: .
j_gene: TRBJ1-4
v_gene: TRBV15
abundance: .